The clone carrying this T cell receptor (beta chain) was seen ten or more times. Antigen: not known. These data originate in a study of regulatory T cells in long-lasting Graves disease. V gave up 0 bases and J gave up 8 bases; unmatched junction bases: 12. CDR3 length: 16 amino acids. CDR1 and CDR2 from the germline V gene are DFQATT and SNEGSKA (reference sequence). General study findings and limits: The study found TRBV28, TRBJ1-2 and TRBJ2-5 favored in persistent disease.

Building of the TCR beta libraries involved iRepertoire HTBI primers and Arm-PCR of CDR3 regions. Each CDR3 protein is one row after TCRdb ran MiXCR on the multiplex PCR reads. The sample has 400,000 to 450,000 distinct CDR3 sequences; roughly 15% are singletons. Time point in this sample: newly diagnosed GD, antithyroid drugs for less than 3 months. Preparation of the TCR library used RNA extracted from PBMCs. Graves' disease diagnosis was established per American Thyroid Association guidelines. This sample was also put to use in a study of T cells in Graves' hyperthyroidism and ophthalmopathy. According to that study: A set of HTBI primers served as the primers for a first-round RT-PCR of the TCR CDR3.

The chain is built from TRBV20-1 and TRBJ2-1; 8 bases line up with TRBD2. The receptor was derived from a young woman with Graves disease. This specimen consisted of peripheral blood mononuclear cells (PBMCs), obtained at new diagnosis, from a patient treated with antithyroid drugs. The CDR3 DNA follows: TGCAGTGCTAGAGATCGAGGGGCGAGCGGGAGCGATGAGCAGTTCTTC. Its translation is CSARDRGASGSDEQFF.